This section outlines one TCR beta chain sequence together with its context. This receptor's antigen is unknown. Per-base qualities were not stored, and no clone one base away is much larger. In light of the paper, this sample's treatment or condition label describes: live attenuated yellow fever vaccine strain. A standard Ficoll-Paque protocol was used to isolate PBMCs from peripheral blood. CD4 and CD8 T-cell fractions were isolated with Dynabeads CD4 and CD8 positive selection kits. TriZol was used to extract RNA from bulk PBMCs, CD4 and CD8 fractions, and dextramer-positive and dextramer-negative fractions. The CDR3 runs 14 residues from the cysteine to the phenylalanine. Only the CDR3 region is kept as DNA, spanning 42 bases read in frame from base 1. From a lookup of the germline V gene, CDR1 and CDR2 are MNHEY and SVGAGI. Trimming at the junction amounts to 2 bases on V and 0 bases on J, and the germline ends lie 5 bases apart.

The source of the sample is a study of T cells after yellow fever vaccination (dated by TCRdb to the late 2010s). Notes on the research overall: The SMART-Seq v4 Ultra Low Input RNA kit was used to prepare libraries from fractions with low cell numbers. Bulk TCR alpha and beta repertoires were sequenced longitudinally to track T-cell clones before and after primary and booster YFV17D yellow fever vaccination. Two healthy male donors, one aged 18 to 30 and one aged 30 to 40 years, were included in the cohort. Blood samples were taken at several timepoints before and after primary and secondary immunization, and bulk PBMC replicates and cell subsets were isolated.

Here is what the overall study found, with its caveats: A small share of clonotypes was detected in both CD4 and CD8 compartments, with the overlap likely arising from convergent recombination. The secondary T-cell response was weaker than the primary response but faster, peaking on day 5 instead of day 15. FACS-sorted repertoires could contain abundant contaminating clonotypes from the bulk population, so computational filtering was required. Most clones expanded after primary vaccination were re-detected after the booster (approximately 96% of CD4 and approximately 85% of CD8), suggesting broad memory maintenance. Because only a couple of donors were included in the study, the extent to which the findings can be generalized is limited.

TCR cDNA was synthesized by 5'RACE template switching, which introduced a universal primer site and unique molecular identifiers. Priming of cDNA synthesis was performed from both the TCR alpha and TCR beta constant segments. Libraries were amplified in two PCR steps, with sample barcodes and sequencing adapters added in the second step. Sequencing of the libraries was done on either Illumina HiSeq 2500 (2x100 bp) or NovaSeq (2x150 bp). On the authors' methods: Reads were demultiplexed and collapsed into UMI consensus sequences with MIGEC, and V(D)J alignment was performed with MiXCR. Using edgeR on replicate PBMC samples, clonotypes were called vaccine-responding if FDR was below 0.01 and the log2 fold change was above 5 up to day 15. CD4 or CD8 identity was assigned to each bulk clonotype according to whether the clonotype was present at higher abundance in the sequenced CD4 repertoire or the sequenced CD8 repertoire. TCRdb itself trimmed the public reads at Q25 with fastp, ran MiXCR and retained productive beta chains. Entries are consolidated by CDR3 protein sequence, retaining the most common genes and DNA. These V and J calls rely on TCRdb rather than the paper's analysis. This sample lists fewer than 90,000 distinct CDR3 sequences; more than 5.5% were detected once. Roughly a third of the sample lies in the top ten.

The clonotype was recovered from a man aged 18 to 30 who received the YFV17D yellow fever vaccine. The material was CD8+ T cells sorted from PBMCs, obtained about 5 days after the first yellow fever vaccination. Here the chain combines TRBV6-5 and TRBJ2-1; no D segment can be confidently identified. The nucleotides are TGTGCCAGCAGTTACGGTAGCTCCTACAATGAGCAGTTCTTC. Its protein product is CASSYGSSYNEQFF.